The sequence of this T cell receptor beta chain was determined in a study of control samples from healthy donors and cancer patients. The assay was immunoSEQ multiplex PCR, and TCRdb's table has in-frame clones only and misses some. The sample lists a few hundred thousand clones, 80% to 95% seen once, with roughly 6.4% in the top ten. The V gene's germline CDR1 is LGHNA and CDR2 YSLEER. The CDR3 contains 16 residues. Trimming took 2 bases from V and 1 from J; bases not matched to a gene: 4. The origin of this receptor is a middle-aged man with head and neck cancer. Source material: PBMCs. The gene calls are TRBV4-3 and TRBJ2-2, with 7 positions matching TRBD2. For the CDR3, the DNA is TGCGCCAGCAGCCAACTTCGGGGGGTGAACACCGGGGAGCTGTTTTTT. The encoded protein is CASSQLRGVNTGELFF.